The clone carrying this TCR beta chain was detected ten times or more. The data were obtained in a study of Graves' ophthalmopathy and Graves' hyperthyroidism. TCR beta CDR3 regions were amplified from RNA transcripts. The authors performed first-round RT-PCR with HTBI primers and then a second-round multiplex PCR. TCRdb redid the calling of the multiplex PCR reads with MiXCR, one entry per CDR3 protein. This repertoire shows 150,000 to 200,000 distinct CDR3 sequences, 39% found once; its top ten account for roughly 9%. The CDR3 spans 12 residues. CDR1 is MNHEY, CDR2 SVGEGT, per germline. Between the trimmed V and J ends, which lost 5 bases and 2 bases, there was a span of 7 bases.

This TCR came from a man aged 30 to 45 with Graves' ophthalmopathy. The V call is TRBV6-2 or TRBV6-3, the J call TRBJ2-7, with a weak D call TRBD2 (5 bases). The specimen sequenced was peripheral blood. Here the CDR3 reads CASSRGPYEQYF. The DNA of the CDR3 is TGTGCCAGCAGTCGCGGGCCCTACGAGCAGTACTTC.